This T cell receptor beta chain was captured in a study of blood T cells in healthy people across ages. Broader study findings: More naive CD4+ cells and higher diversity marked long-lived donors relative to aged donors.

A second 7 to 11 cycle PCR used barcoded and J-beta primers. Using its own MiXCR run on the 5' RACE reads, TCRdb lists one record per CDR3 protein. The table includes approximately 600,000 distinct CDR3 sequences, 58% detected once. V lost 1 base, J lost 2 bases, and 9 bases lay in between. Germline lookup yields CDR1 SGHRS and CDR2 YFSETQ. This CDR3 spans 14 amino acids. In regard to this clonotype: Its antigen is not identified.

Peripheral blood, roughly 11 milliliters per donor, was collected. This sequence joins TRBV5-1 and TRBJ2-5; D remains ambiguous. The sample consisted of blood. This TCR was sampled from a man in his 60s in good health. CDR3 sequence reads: CASSLYGSQETQYF. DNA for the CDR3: TGCGCCAGCAGCTTGTACGGGTCGCAAGAGACCCAGTACTTC.